This T cell receptor beta chain was recorded in a study of tumor-infiltrating lymphocytes in oesophageal squamous cell carcinoma. TCRdb ran MiXCR on the PCR reads and lists one entry per CDR3 protein. The sample consists of 15,000 to 20,000 distinct CDR3 sequences, approximately 39% of them appearing once. CDR1 is SGHVS and CDR2 is FNYEAQ in the germline V gene. Trimming removed 6 bases from V and 7 bases from J; junction bases left unmatched: 6. The CDR3 runs to 14 residues. This clonotype is labeled as medium-sized. The TCR was taken from a female donor with esophageal squamous cell carcinoma. Sequenced material: normal esophageal tissue next to the tumor. The gene calls are TRBV7-6 and TRBJ1-5; 10 positions agree with TRBD1. CDR3 protein: CASSPRTGGQPQHF. CDR3 coding DNA: TGTGCCAGCAGTCCCCGGACAGGGGGGCAGCCCCAGCATTTT.